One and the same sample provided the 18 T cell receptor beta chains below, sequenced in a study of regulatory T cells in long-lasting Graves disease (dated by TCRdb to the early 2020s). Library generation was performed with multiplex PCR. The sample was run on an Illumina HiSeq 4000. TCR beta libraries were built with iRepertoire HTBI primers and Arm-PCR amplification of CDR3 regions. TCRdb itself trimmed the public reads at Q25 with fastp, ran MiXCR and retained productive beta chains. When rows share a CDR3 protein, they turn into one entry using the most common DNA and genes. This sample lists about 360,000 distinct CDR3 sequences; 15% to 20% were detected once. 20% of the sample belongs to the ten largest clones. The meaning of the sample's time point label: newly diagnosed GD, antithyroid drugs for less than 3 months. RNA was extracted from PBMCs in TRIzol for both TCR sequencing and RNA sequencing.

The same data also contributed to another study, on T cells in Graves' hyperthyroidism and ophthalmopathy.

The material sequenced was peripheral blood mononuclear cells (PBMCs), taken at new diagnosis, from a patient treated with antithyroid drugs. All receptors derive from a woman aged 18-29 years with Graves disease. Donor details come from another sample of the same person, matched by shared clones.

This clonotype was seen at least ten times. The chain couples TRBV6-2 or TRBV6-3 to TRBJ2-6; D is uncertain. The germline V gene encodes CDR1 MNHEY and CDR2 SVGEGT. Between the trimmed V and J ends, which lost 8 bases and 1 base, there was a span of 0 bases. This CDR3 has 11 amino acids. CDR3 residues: CASSGANVLTF. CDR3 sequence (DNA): TGTGCCAGCTCTGGGGCCAACGTCCTGACTTTC.

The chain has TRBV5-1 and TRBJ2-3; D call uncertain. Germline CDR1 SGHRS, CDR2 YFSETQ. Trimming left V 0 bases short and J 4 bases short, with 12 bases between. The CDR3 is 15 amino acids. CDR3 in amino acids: CASSLAQGVSDTQYF. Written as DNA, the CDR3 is TGCGCCAGCAGCTTGGCCCAAGGCGTCTCAGATACGCAGTATTTT.

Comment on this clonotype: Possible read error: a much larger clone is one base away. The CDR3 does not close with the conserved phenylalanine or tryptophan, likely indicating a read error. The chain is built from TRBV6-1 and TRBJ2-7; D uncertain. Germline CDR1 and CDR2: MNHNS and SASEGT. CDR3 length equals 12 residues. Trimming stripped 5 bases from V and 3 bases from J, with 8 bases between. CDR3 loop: CASSRANYEQYL. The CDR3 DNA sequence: TGTGCCAGCAGTCGGGCTAACTACGAGCAGTACCTC.

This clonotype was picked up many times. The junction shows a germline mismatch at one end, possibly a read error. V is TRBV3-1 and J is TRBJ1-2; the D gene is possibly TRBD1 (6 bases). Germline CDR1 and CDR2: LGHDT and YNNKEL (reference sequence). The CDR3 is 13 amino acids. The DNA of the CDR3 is TGTGCCAGCAGCCAAGTGATTAGGGGGGATCGAGACTTC. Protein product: CASSQVIRGDRDF.

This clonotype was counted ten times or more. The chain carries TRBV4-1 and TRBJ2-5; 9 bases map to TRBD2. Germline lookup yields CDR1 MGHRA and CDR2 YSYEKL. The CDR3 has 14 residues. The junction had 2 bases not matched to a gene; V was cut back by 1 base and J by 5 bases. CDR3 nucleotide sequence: TGCGCCAGCAGCCAAGGGCTAGCGGGGGAGACCCAGTACTTC. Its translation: CASSQGLAGETQYF.

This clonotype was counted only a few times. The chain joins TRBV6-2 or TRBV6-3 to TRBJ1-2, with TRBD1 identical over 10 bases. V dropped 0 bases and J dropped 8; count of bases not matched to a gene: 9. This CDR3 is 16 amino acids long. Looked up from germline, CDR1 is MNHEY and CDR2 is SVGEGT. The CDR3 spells CASSYSNPGTGEGYTF. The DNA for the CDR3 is TGTGCCAGCAGTTACTCAAATCCCGGGACAGGGGAAGGCTACACCTTC.

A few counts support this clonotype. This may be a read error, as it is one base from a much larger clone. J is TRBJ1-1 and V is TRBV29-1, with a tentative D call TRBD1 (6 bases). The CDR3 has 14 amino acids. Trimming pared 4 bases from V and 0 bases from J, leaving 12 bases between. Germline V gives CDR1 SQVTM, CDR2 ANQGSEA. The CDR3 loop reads CSVVVRQVNTEAFF. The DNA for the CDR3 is TGCAGCGTTGTGGTTCGACAGGTGAACACTGAAGCTTTCTTT. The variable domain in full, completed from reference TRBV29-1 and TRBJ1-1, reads SAVISQKPSRDICQRGTSLTIQCQVDSQVTMMFWYRQQPGQSLTLIATANQGSEATYESGFVIDKFPISRPNLTFSTLTVSNMSPEDSSIYLCSVVVRQVNTEAFFGQGTRLTVV.

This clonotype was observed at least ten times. The CDR3 loop is CASSVGRVQETQYF. The CDR3, as DNA: TGTGCCAGCAGCGTAGGACGGGTCCAAGAGACCCAGTACTTC. The chain is built from TRBV9 and TRBJ2-5; D gene ambiguous. V lost 0 bases, J lost 1 base, and 7 bases lay in between. Germline CDR1 is SGDLS and CDR2 is YYNGEE. CDR3 length: 14 amino acids.

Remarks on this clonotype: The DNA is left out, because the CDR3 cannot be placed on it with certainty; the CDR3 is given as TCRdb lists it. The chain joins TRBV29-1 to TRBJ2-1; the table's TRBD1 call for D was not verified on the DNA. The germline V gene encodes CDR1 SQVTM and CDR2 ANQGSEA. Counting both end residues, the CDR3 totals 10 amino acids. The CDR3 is CSVGVGTPLF.

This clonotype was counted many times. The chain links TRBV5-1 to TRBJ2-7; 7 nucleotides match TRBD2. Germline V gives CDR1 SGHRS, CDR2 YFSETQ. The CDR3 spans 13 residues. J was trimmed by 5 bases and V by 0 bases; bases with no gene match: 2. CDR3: CASSLEGRDEQYF. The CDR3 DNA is TGCGCCAGCAGCTTGGAAGGGAGGGACGAGCAGTACTTC. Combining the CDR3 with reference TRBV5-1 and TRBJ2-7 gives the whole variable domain KAGVTQTPRYLIKTRGQQVTLSCSPISGHRSVSWYQQTPGQGLQFLFEYFSETQRNKGNFPGRFSGRQFSNSRSEMNVSTLELGDSALYLCASSLEGRDEQYFGPGTRLTVT.

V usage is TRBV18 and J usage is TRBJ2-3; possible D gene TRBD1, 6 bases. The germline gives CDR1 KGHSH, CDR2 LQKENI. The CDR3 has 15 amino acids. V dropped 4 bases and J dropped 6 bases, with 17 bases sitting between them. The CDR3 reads CASSLRQALGDTQYF. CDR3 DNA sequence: TGTGCCAGCTCACTCAGACAGGCTTTGGGGGATACGCAGTATTTT.

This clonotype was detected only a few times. The CDR3 region is CASSQNRAGANVLTF. CDR3 nucleotide sequence: TGTGCCAGCAGCCAAAACAGGGCTGGGGCCAACGTCCTGACTTTC. The chain joins TRBV3-1 to TRBJ2-6, with D possibly being TRBD1 (6 bases). The length of the CDR3 is 15 residues. Trimming pared 2 bases from V and 2 bases from J, leaving 7 bases between. The germline CDR1 and CDR2 sequences are LGHDT and YNNKEL (reference sequence).

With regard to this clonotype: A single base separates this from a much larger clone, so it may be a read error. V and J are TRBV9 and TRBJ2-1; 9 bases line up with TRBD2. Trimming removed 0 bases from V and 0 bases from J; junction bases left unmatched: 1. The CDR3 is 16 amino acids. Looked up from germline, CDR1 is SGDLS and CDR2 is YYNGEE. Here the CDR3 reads CASSVGSGSSYNEQFF. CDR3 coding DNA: TGTGCCAGCAGCGTAGGTAGCGGGAGCTCCTACAATGAGCAGTTCTTC.

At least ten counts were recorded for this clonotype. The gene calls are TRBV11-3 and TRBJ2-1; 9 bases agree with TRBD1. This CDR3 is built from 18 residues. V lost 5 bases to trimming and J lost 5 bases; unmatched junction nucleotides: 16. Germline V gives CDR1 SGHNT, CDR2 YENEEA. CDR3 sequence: CASSPGTGLQGGDNEQFF. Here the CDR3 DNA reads TGTGCCAGCAGCCCCGGGACAGGGCTACAGGGGGGGGACAATGAGCAGTTCTTC.

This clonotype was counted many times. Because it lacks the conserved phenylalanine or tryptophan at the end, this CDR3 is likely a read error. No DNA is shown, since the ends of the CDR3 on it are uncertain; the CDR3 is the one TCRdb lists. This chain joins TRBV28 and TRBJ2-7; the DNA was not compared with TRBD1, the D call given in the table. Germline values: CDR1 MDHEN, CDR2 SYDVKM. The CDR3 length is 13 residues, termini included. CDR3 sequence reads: CASSLSRNRAAAI.

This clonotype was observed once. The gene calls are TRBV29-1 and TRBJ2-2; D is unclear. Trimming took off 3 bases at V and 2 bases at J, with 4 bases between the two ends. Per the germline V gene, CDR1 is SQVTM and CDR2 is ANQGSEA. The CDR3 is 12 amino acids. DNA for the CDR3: TGCAGCGTTGAGAGAAACACCGGGGAGCTGTTTTTT. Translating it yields CSVERNTGELFF.

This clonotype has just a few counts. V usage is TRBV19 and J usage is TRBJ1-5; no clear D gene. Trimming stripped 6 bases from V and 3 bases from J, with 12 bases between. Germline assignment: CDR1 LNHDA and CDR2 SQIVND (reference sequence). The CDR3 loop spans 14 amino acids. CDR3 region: CASSPAGLNQPQHF. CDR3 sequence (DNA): TGTGCCAGTAGCCCGGCCGGTCTCAATCAGCCCCAGCATTTT. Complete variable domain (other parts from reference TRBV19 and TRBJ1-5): DGGITQSPKYLFRKEGQNVTLSCEQNLNHDAMYWYRQDPGQGLRLIYYSQIVNDFQKGDIAEGYSVSREKKESFPLTVTSAQKNPTAFYLCASSPAGLNQPQHFGDGTRLSIL.

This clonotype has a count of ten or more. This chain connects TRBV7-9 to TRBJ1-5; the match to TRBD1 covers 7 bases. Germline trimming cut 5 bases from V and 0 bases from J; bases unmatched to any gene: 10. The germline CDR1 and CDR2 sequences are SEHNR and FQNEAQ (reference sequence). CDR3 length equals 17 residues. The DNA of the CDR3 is TGTGCCAGCAGCCGCGATGACAGGGAGAATAGCAATCAGCCCCAGCATTTT. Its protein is CASSRDDRENSNQPQHF.